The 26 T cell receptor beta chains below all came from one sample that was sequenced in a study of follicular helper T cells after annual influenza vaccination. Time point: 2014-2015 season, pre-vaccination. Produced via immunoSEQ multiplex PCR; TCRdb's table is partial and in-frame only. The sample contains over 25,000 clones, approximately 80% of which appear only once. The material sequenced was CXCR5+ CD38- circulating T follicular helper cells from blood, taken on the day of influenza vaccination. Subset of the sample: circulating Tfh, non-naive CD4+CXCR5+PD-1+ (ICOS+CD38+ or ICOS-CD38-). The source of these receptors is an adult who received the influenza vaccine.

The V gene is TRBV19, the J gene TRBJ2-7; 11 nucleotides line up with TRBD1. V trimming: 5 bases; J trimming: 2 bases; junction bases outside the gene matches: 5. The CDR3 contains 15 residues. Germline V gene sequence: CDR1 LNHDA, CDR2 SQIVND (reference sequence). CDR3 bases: TGTGCCAGTAGTGATCCGGGACAGGGGGCCTACGAGCAGTACTTC. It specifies CASSDPGQGAYEQYF.

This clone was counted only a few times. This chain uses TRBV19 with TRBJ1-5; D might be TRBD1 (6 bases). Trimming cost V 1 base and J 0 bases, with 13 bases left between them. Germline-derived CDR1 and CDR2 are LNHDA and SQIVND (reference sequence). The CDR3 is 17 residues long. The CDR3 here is CASSIALTGYSNQPQHF. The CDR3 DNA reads TGTGCCAGTAGTATAGCCTTAACAGGGTATAGCAATCAGCCCCAGCATTTT.

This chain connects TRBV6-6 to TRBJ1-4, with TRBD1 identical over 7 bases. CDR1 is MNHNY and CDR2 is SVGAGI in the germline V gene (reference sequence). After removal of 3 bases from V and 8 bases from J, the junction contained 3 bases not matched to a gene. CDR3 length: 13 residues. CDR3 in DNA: TGTGCCAGCAGTTATGTACAGGGGGAAAAACTGTTTTTT. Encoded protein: CASSYVQGEKLFF.

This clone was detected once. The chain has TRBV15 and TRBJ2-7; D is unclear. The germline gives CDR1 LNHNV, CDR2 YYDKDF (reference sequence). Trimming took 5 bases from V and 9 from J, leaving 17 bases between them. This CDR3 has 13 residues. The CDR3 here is CATSSDRTPRQYF. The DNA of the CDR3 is TGTGCCACCAGCTCAGATCGAACCCCTCGGCAGTACTTC.

CDR3 sequence reads: CASSFWTSGGAKNEQFF. As DNA, the CDR3 is TGTGCCAGCAGCTTCTGGACTAGCGGGGGGGCCAAGAATGAGCAGTTCTTC. This chain connects TRBV7-2 to TRBJ2-1; 15 nucleotides align to TRBD2. The CDR3 sequence is 17 residues long. Germline CDR1 is SGHTA and CDR2 is FQGNSA. Losses at the gene ends were 3 bases for V and 7 bases for J; bases not matched to a gene: 7.

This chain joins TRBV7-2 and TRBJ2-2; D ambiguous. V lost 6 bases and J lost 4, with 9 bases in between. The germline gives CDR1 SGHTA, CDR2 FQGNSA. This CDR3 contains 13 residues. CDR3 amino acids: CASSWRLTGELFF. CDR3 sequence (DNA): TGTGCCAGCAGTTGGCGGCTCACCGGGGAGCTGTTTTTT. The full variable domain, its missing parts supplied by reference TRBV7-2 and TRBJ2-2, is GAGVSQSPSNKVTEKGKDVELRCDPISGHTALYWYRQSLGQGLEFLIYFQGNSAPDKSGLPSDRFSAERTGGSVSTLTIQRTQQEDSAVYLCASSWRLTGELFFGEGSRLTVL.

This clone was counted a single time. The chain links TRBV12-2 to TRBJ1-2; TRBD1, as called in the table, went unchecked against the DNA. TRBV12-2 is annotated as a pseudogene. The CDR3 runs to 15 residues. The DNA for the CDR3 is TGTGCAAGTCGCCCCCTGAGTCGAGTAAGGGGCGGCTACACCTTC. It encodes CASRPLSRVRGGYTF.

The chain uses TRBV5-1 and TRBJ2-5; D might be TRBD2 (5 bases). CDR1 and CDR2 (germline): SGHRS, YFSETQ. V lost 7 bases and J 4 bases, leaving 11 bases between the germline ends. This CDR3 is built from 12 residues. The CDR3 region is CASYGEGETQYF. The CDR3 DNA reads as TGCGCCAGCTATGGAGAGGGAGAGACCCAGTACTTC. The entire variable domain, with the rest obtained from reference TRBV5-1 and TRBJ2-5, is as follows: KAGVTQTPRYLIKTRGQQVTLSCSPISGHRSVSWYQQTPGQGLQFLFEYFSETQRNKGNFPGRFSGRQFSNSRSEMNVSTLELGDSALYLCASYGEGETQYFGPGTRLLVL.

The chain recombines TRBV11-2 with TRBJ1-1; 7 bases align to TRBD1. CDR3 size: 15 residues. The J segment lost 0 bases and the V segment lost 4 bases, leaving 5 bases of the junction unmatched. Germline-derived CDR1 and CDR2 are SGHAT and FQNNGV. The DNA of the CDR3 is TGTGCCAGCAGCTCGACCGGGACAGTGAACACTGAAGCTTTCTTT. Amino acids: CASSSTGTVNTEAFF.

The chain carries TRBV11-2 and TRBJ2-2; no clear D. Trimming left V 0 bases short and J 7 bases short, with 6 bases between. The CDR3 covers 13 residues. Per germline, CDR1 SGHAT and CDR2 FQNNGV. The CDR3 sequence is CASSLDQFGELFF. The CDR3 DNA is TGTGCCAGCAGCTTAGATCAATTCGGGGAGCTGTTTTTT.

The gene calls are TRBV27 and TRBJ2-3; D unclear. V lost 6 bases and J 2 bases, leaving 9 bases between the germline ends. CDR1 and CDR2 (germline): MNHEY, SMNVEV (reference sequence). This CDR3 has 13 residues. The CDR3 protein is CASSLSYTDTQYF. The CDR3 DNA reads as TGTGCCAGCAGCCTTTCGTACACAGATACGCAGTATTTT.

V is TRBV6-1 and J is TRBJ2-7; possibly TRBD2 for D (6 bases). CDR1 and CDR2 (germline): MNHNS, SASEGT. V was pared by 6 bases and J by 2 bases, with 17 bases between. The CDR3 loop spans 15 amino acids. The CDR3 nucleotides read TGTGCCAGCAGGGGGGGTCCCAAGAGCCCCTACGAGCAGTACTTC. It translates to CASRGGPKSPYEQYF.

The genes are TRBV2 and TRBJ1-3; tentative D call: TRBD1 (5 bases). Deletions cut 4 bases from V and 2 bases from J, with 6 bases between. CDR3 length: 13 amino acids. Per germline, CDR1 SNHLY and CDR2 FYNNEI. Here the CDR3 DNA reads TGTGCCAGCAGTGCAGGGACTGGAAACACCATATATTTT. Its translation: CASSAGTGNTIYF.

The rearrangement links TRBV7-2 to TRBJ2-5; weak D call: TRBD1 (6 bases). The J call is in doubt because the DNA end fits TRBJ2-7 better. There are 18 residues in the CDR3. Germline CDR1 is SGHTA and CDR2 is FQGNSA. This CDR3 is CASSLAFSTGTRSYEQYF. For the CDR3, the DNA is TGTGCCAGCAGCTTAGCGTTCTCCACAGGGACCCGCTCCTACGAGCAGTACTTC.

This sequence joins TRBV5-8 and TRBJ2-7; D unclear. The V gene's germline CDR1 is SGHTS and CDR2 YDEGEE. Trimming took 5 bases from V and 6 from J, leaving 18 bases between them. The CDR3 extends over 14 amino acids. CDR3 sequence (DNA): TGTGCCAGCAGTCGATACCCCCCTACTTTCGAGCAGTACTTC. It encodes CASSRYPPTFEQYF.

The CDR3 sequence is CASSPGISGGEELFF. The DNA of the CDR3 is TGTGCCAGCAGCCCCGGAATTTCAGGGGGAGAGGAGCTGTTTTTT. The chain is built from TRBV7-9 and TRBJ2-2; TRBD1 matches at 7 bases. CDR1 SEHNR and CDR2 FQNEAQ come from the germline V gene (reference sequence). V dropped 5 bases and J dropped 10; count of bases not matched to a gene: 13. This CDR3 comprises 15 residues.

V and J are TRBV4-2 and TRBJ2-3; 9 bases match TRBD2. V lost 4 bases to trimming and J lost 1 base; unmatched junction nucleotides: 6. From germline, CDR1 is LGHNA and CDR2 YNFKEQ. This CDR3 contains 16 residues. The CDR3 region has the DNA TGTGCCAGCAGCCGAGTGACTAGCGGAGGCACAGATACGCAGTATTTT. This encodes CASSRVTSGGTDTQYF.

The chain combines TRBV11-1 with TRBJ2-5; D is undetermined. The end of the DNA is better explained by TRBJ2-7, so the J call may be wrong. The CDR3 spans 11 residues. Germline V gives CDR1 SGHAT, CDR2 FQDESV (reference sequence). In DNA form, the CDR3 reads TGTGCCAGCAGCCAAGCCTACGAGCAGTACTTC. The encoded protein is CASSQAYEQYF.

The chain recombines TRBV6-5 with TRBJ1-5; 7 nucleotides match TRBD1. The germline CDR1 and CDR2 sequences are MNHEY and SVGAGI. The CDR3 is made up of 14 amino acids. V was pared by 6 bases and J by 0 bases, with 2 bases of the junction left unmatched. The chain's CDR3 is CASSQGGSNQPQHF. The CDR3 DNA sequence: TGTGCCAGCAGCCAGGGGGGTAGCAATCAGCCCCAGCATTTT.

The DNA of the CDR3 is TGTGCCAGCAGTGGACAGGGGTCCGGGGAGCTGTTTTTT. Residues: CASSGQGSGELFF. This chain uses TRBV7-6 with TRBJ2-2; TRBD1 matches 9 bases. The CDR3 length is 13 residues. Germline CDR1 SGHVS, CDR2 FNYEAQ. V lost 6 bases to trimming and J lost 6 bases; unmatched junction nucleotides: 2. Using reference TRBV7-6 and TRBJ2-2 for the parts outside the CDR3, the full variable domain is GAGVSQSPRYKVTKRGQDVALRCDPISGHVSLYWYRQALGQGPEFLTYFNYEAQQDKSGLPNDRFSAERPEGSISTLTIQRTEQRDSAMYRCASSGQGSGELFFGEGSRLTVL.

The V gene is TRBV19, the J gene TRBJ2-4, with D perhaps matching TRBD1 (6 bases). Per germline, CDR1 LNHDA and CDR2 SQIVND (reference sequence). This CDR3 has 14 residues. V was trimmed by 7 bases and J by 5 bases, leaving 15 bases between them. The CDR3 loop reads CASTQGWAENIQYF. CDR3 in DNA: TGTGCCAGTACCCAGGGGTGGGCAGAAAACATTCAGTACTTC.

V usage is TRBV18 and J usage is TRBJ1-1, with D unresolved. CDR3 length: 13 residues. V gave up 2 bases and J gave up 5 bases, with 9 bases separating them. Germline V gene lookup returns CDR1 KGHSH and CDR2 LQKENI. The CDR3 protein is CASSPSGVTEAFF. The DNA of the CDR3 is TGTGCCAGCTCACCAAGCGGGGTGACTGAAGCTTTCTTT.

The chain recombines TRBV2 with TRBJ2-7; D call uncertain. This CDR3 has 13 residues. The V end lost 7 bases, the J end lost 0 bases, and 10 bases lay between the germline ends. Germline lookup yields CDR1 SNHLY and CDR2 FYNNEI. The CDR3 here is CASTLEVSYEQYF. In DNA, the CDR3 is TGTGCCAGCACACTCGAGGTCTCCTACGAGCAGTACTTC.

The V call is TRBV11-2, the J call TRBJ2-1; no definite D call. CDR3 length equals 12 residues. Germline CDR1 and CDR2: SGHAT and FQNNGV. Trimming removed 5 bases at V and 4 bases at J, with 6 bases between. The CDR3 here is CASSPVYNEQFF. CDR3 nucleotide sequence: TGTGCCAGCAGCCCCGTATACAATGAGCAGTTCTTC. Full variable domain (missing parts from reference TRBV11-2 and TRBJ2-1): EAGVAQSPRYKIIEKRQSVAFWCNPISGHATLYWYQQILGQGPKLLIQFQNNGVVDDSQLPKDRFSAERLKGVDSTLKIQPAKLEDSAVYLCASSPVYNEQFFGPGTRLTVL.

This CDR3 is CSVEGSMGGYTF. The DNA for the CDR3 is TGCAGCGTTGAAGGATCCATGGGCGGCTACACCTTC. This rearrangement joins TRBV29-1 to TRBJ1-2; D is unclear. The germline V gene has CDR1 SQVTM and CDR2 ANQGSEA. The V gene lost 1 base and the J gene lost 8 bases, with 11 bases spanning the gap. There are 12 residues in the CDR3.

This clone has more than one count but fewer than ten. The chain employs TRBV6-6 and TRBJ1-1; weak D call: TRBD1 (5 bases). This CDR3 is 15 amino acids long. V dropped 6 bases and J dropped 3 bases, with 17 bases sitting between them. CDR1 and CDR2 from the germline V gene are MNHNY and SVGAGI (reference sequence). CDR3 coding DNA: TGTGCCAGCAGACCACCCCAGGGTAAAGACACTGAAGCTTTCTTT. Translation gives CASRPPQGKDTEAFF.